This TCR beta chain was recovered during a study of identical twins. Study outcomes and limitations: Analyses of zero insertions could be partly confounded by invariant MAIT and iNKT cells.

Looked up from germline, CDR1 is SNHLY and CDR2 is FYNNEI. The CDR3 is 17 residues long. J was trimmed by 5 bases and V by 3 bases; bases with no gene match: 11. Notes on this clonotype: The antigen remains unidentified.

TCRdb re-called the 5' RACE reads with MiXCR, one entry per CDR3 protein. The table records roughly 1.6 million distinct CDR3 sequences, around 33% of them present only once. The clonotype originates from a newborn girl in good health. Sequenced: cord blood. This sequence joins TRBV2 and TRBJ1-5, with 9 nucleotides matching TRBD1. CDR3 region: CASSDPLLGQGYQPQHF. The CDR3 nucleotides read TGTGCCAGCAGTGACCCCCTACTAGGACAGGGGTATCAGCCCCAGCATTTT.